Following are 30 T cell receptor beta chains from one sample sequenced in a study of blood T cell repertoires in COVID-19. The method was immunoSEQ multiplex PCR; TCRdb's version includes in-frame clones alone and lacks a portion of them. This sample has approximately 130,000 clones, with approximately 85% found just once. The sample was peripheral blood. Receptors originate from a human donor in a cohort sampled during active COVID-19.

The genes are TRBV20-1 and TRBJ2-5, with TRBD2 matching 8 bases. This CDR3 has 15 amino acids. Looked up from germline, CDR1 is DFQATT and CDR2 is SNEGSKA (reference sequence). V was clipped by 3 bases and J by 3 bases; unmatched bases: 9. For the CDR3, the DNA is TGCAGTGCTAGTGGGGCTAGCGGGCTTGAAGAGACCCAGTACTTC. Residues: CSASGASGLEETQYF.

The chain has TRBV9 and TRBJ2-1, with 8 positions matching TRBD2. The CDR3 contains 15 residues. With 0 bases clipped from V and 9 bases from J, the junction kept 8 bases outside the gene matches. From germline, CDR1 is SGDLS and CDR2 YYNGEE. In nucleotides, the CDR3 is TGTGCCAGCAGCGTAGAAGGGACTAGGGGTATTGAGCAGTTCTTC. This gives the protein CASSVEGTRGIEQFF.

This rearrangement joins TRBV9 to TRBJ2-3, with 7 bases matching TRBD2. V was pared by 3 bases and J by 0 bases, with 4 bases of the junction left unmatched. CDR1 SGDLS and CDR2 YYNGEE come from the germline V gene. The CDR3 loop spans 15 amino acids. The CDR3 here is CASSALAGSTDTQYF. The CDR3 coding sequence is TGTGCCAGCAGCGCCTTAGCGGGTAGCACAGATACGCAGTATTTT.

V gene TRBV5-1 combines with J gene TRBJ2-1; 7 bases fit TRBD1. The CDR3 runs 15 residues. Germline V gene lookup returns CDR1 SGHRS and CDR2 YFSETQ. V shed 0 bases, J shed 7 bases, and the junction held 7 bases outside the gene matches. CDR3 sequence: CASSLVGGRRNEQFF. In nucleotides, the CDR3 is TGCGCCAGCAGCTTGGTAGGGGGCCGTAGGAATGAGCAGTTCTTC.

The V call is TRBV13, the J call TRBJ2-3; the match to TRBD2 covers 12 bases. The CDR3 sequence is 17 residues long. Germline V gene data show CDR1 as PRHDT and CDR2 as FYEKMQ (reference sequence). Losses at the gene ends were 2 bases for V and 5 bases for J; bases not matched to a gene: 8. CDR3 in amino acids: CASSLRLAGANRDTQYF. CDR3 DNA sequence: TGTGCCAGCAGCTTAAGACTAGCGGGGGCCAATCGAGATACGCAGTATTTT.

The chain is built from TRBV7-3 and TRBJ2-3; 7 bases fit TRBD2. V shed 8 bases, J shed 2 bases, and the junction held 1 base outside the gene matches. There are 12 residues in the CDR3. The germline gives CDR1 SGHTA, CDR2 FQGTGA. The CDR3 loop is CASRGVTDTQYF. The CDR3 nucleotides are TGTGCCAGCCGGGGGGTCACAGATACGCAGTATTTT.

V usage is TRBV19 and J usage is TRBJ1-2; TRBD1 is a possible D gene (5 bases). Between the trimmed V and J ends, which lost 1 base and 4 bases, there was a span of 13 bases. CDR3 length equals 15 residues. CDR1 LNHDA and CDR2 SQIVND come from the germline V gene (reference sequence). CDR3 DNA sequence: TGTGCCAGTAGTATAGTCTCGGGACTCCGCTATGGCTACACCTTC. Protein sequence: CASSIVSGLRYGYTF. The whole variable domain, filled in from reference TRBV19 and TRBJ1-2, reads DGGITQSPKYLFRKEGQNVTLSCEQNLNHDAMYWYRQDPGQGLRLIYYSQIVNDFQKGDIAEGYSVSREKKESFPLTVTSAQKNPTAFYLCASSIVSGLRYGYTFGSGTRLTVV.

This chain links TRBV4-3 with TRBJ1-2; unclear D gene. The CDR3 sequence is 14 residues long. V was clipped by 0 bases and J by 0 bases, with 5 bases between them. Germline CDR1 is LGHNA and CDR2 is YSLEER. The CDR3, as DNA: TGCGCCAGCAGCCAAGATTCTTCTAACTATGGCTACACCTTC. This gives the protein CASSQDSSNYGYTF.

Comments on this clone: Mismatch with germline at one junction end may stem from a read error. The chain combines TRBV9 with TRBJ2-7; 7 bases are shared with TRBD1. This CDR3 contains 13 residues. In germline, CDR1 is SGDLS, CDR2 YYNGEE. The CDR3 DNA is TGTGCCAGCAGCGCACAACTCGACAGGGTAGTGGAGTTC. Translated: CASSAQLDRVVEF.

The CDR3 spells CASSIEGVNSPLHF. For the CDR3, the DNA is TGTGCCAGTAGTATCGAGGGAGTTAATTCACCCCTCCACTTT. The chain links TRBV19 to TRBJ1-6; no firm D call. This CDR3 region has 14 residues. The V gene lost 3 bases and the J gene lost 6 bases, with 9 bases spanning the gap. Germline V gene data show CDR1 as LNHDA and CDR2 as SQIVND (reference sequence).

The V and J genes are TRBV19 and TRBJ1-2; 7 nucleotides match TRBD1. Germline lookup yields CDR1 LNHDA and CDR2 SQIVND (reference sequence). Trimming took 5 bases from V and 8 from J; bases not matched to a gene: 8. This CDR3 spans 13 amino acids. The CDR3 here is CASSDSGQWGYTF. CDR3 sequence (DNA): TGTGCCAGTAGTGACTCGGGACAGTGGGGCTACACCTTC. The full variable domain, its missing parts supplied by reference TRBV19 and TRBJ1-2, is DGGITQSPKYLFRKEGQNVTLSCEQNLNHDAMYWYRQDPGQGLRLIYYSQIVNDFQKGDIAEGYSVSREKKESFPLTVTSAQKNPTAFYLCASSDSGQWGYTFGSGTRLTVV.

This clone was detected only once. The V call is TRBV7-2, the J call TRBJ2-3; tentatively, D is TRBD1 (6 bases). V was pared by 1 base and J by 3 bases, with 14 bases between. This CDR3 has 16 residues. The germline gives CDR1 SGHTA, CDR2 FQGNSA. The CDR3 region is CASSLVGQGRTDTQYF. As DNA, the CDR3 is TGTGCCAGCAGCTTAGTAGGCCAGGGGCGTACAGATACGCAGTATTTT.

This chain's CDR3 is CSVVTGNTGELFF. CDR3 in DNA: TGCAGCGTGGTGACAGGGAACACCGGGGAGCTGTTTTTT. V usage is TRBV29-1 and J usage is TRBJ2-2; weak D call: TRBD1 (6 bases). Germline V CDR1 and CDR2: SQVTM, ANQGSEA. This CDR3 has 13 residues. Between the trimmed V and J ends, which lost 6 bases and 1 base, there was a span of 9 bases.

The genes are TRBV5-1 and TRBJ2-3; possibly TRBD1 for D (6 bases). V lost 4 bases, J lost 5 bases, and 17 bases lay in between. Germline CDR1 is SGHRS and CDR2 is YFSETQ. The CDR3 has 15 amino acids. CDR3 in amino acids: CASSHDGGLGDTQYF. The CDR3 nucleotides are TGCGCCAGCAGCCATGATGGGGGCTTAGGAGATACGCAGTATTTT.

This chain joins TRBV5-6 and TRBJ2-1; 9 positions agree with TRBD2. Germline V gene lookup returns CDR1 SGHDT and CDR2 YYEEEE. J was trimmed by 4 bases and V by 4 bases; bases with no gene match: 12. This CDR3 spans 17 amino acids. The CDR3 loop reads CASSPDRGTSRYNEQFF. Written as DNA, the CDR3 is TGTGCCAGCAGCCCTGACCGAGGGACTAGCAGATACAATGAGCAGTTCTTC. The whole variable domain, filled in from reference TRBV5-6 and TRBJ2-1, reads DAGVTQSPTHLIKTRGQQVTLRCSPKSGHDTVSWYQQALGQGPQFIFQYYEEEERQRGNFPDRFSGHQFPNYSSELNVNALLLGDSALYLCASSPDRGTSRYNEQFFGPGTRLTVL.

The chain links TRBV18 to TRBJ1-4; D gene ambiguous. Trimming cost V 6 bases and J 0 bases, with 14 bases left between them. The CDR3 spans 16 residues. Germline V gene sequence: CDR1 KGHSH, CDR2 LQKENI. The CDR3 DNA reads as TGTGCCAGCTCCAGATCGACCGGGGCAACTAATGAAAAACTGTTTTTT. Its protein is CASSRSTGATNEKLFF.

V is TRBV6-2 or TRBV6-3 and J is TRBJ2-7, with D unresolved. Germline V gene sequence: CDR1 MNHEY, CDR2 SVGEGT. The CDR3 totals 14 residues. Trimming took 0 bases from V and 2 from J, leaving 8 bases between them. The CDR3: CASSYSLQTYEQYF. DNA for the CDR3: TGTGCCAGCAGTTACTCGTTACAGACCTACGAGCAGTACTTC.

The table lists this clone with a few counts. This CDR3 is CASSPTQPQNTIYF. Here the CDR3 DNA reads TGCGCCAGCAGCCCTACACAGCCACAAAACACCATATATTTT. The rearrangement joins TRBV4-1 to TRBJ1-3; no reliable D call. The CDR3 sequence is 14 residues long. Germline V lookup: CDR1 MGHRA, CDR2 YSYEKL. V lost 4 bases, J lost 6 bases, and 13 bases lay in between.

The genes are TRBV3-1 (or the pseudogene TRBV3-2) and TRBJ2-1; D gene ambiguous. Trimming shortened V by 1 base and J by 7 bases, and 11 bases separated the two germline ends. The CDR3 runs to 14 residues. CDR1 LGHDT and CDR2 YNNKEL come from the germline V gene (reference sequence). The CDR3 region has the DNA TGTGCCAGCAGCCAAGTATCTGGAGATAATGAGCAGTTCTTC. Amino acid sequence: CASSQVSGDNEQFF.

The chain uses TRBV18 and TRBJ2-3; 9 positions match TRBD2. J was trimmed by 5 bases and V by 4 bases; bases with no gene match: 10. There are 16 residues in the CDR3. Germline CDR1 and CDR2: KGHSH and LQKENI. The chain's CDR3 is CASSLVVAGEKDTQYF. CDR3 coding DNA: TGTGCCAGCTCACTTGTGGTAGCGGGAGAGAAAGATACGCAGTATTTT.

This sequence joins TRBV5-6 and TRBJ1-3; TRBD1 is a possible D gene (5 bases). The CDR3 is 15 residues long. V gave up 2 bases and J gave up 0 bases, with 9 bases separating them. Germline CDR1 SGHDT, CDR2 YYEEEE. The CDR3 DNA reads TGTGCCAGCAGCTTTGGGGGGGACTCTGGAAACACCATATATTTT. It is translated as CASSFGGDSGNTIYF. The variable domain in full, with the rest retrieved from reference TRBV5-6 and TRBJ1-3, is DAGVTQSPTHLIKTRGQQVTLRCSPKSGHDTVSWYQQALGQGPQFIFQYYEEEERQRGNFPDRFSGHQFPNYSSELNVNALLLGDSALYLCASSFGGDSGNTIYFGEGSWLTVV.

V is TRBV15 and J is TRBJ2-3; D perhaps matches TRBD2 (7 bases). The CDR3 is 15 amino acids. Germline loops: CDR1 LNHNV, CDR2 YYDKDF (reference sequence). V was cut by 1 base and J by 8 bases, with 16 bases left in between. This chain's CDR3 is CATSRGRGALGTQYF. The CDR3 DNA is TGTGCCACCAGCAGAGGTCGGGGGGCCCTTGGTACGCAGTATTTT.

The gene calls are TRBV2 and TRBJ1-2; no reliable D call. V shed 5 bases and J shed 8 bases, with 9 bases lying between them. Germline V gives CDR1 SNHLY, CDR2 FYNNEI. The CDR3 spans 11 residues. The CDR3 here is CASSIQWGYTF. CDR3 bases: TGTGCCAGCAGTATTCAGTGGGGCTACACCTTC. Drawing the rest from reference TRBV2 and TRBJ1-2, the complete variable domain is EPEVTQTPSHQVTQMGQEVILRCVPISNHLYFYWYRQILGQKVEFLVSFYNNEISEKSEIFDDQFSVERPDGSNFTLKIRSTKLEDSAMYFCASSIQWGYTFGSGTRLTVV.

The rearrangement joins TRBV11-2 to TRBJ2-5; tentative D call: TRBD1 (5 bases). The CDR3 spans 13 residues. Trimming removed 1 base from V and 5 bases from J, with 8 bases in between. CDR1 and CDR2 from the germline V gene are SGHAT and FQNNGV. In nucleotides, the CDR3 is TGTGCCAGCAGCTTAGGGGGCGTGGAGACCCAGTACTTC. Translating it yields CASSLGGVETQYF.

The J gene is TRBJ1-2, the V gene TRBV7-2; TRBD1 is a possible D gene (5 bases). Trimming removed 5 bases from V and 4 bases from J, with 8 bases in between. The CDR3 is 12 amino acids. CDR1 is SGHTA, CDR2 FQGNSA, per germline. The CDR3 nucleotides read TGTGCCAGCAGCCCTGACAGCTATGGCTACACCTTC. Residues: CASSPDSYGYTF.

The chain carries TRBV28 and TRBJ1-1; unclear D gene. Deletions cut 2 bases from V and 1 base from J, with 11 bases between. CDR3 length: 15 residues. The germline gives CDR1 MDHEN, CDR2 SYDVKM. CDR3 sequence: CASSLTEYTNTEAFF. CDR3 coding DNA: TGTGCCAGCAGTTTAACGGAGTACACGAACACTGAAGCTTTCTTT.

J is TRBJ2-5 and V is TRBV5-1; weak D call: TRBD2 (6 bases). Germline loops: CDR1 SGHRS, CDR2 YFSETQ. The CDR3 sequence is 14 residues long. Trimming took off 4 bases at V and 5 bases at J, with 15 bases between the two ends. In DNA form, the CDR3 reads TGCGCCAGCAGCCAACCGGAAGGGAGGGAGACCCAGTACTTC. Amino acid sequence: CASSQPEGRETQYF. Using reference TRBV5-1 and TRBJ2-5 for the parts outside the CDR3, the full variable domain is KAGVTQTPRYLIKTRGQQVTLSCSPISGHRSVSWYQQTPGQGLQFLFEYFSETQRNKGNFPGRFSGRQFSNSRSEMNVSTLELGDSALYLCASSQPEGRETQYFGPGTRLLVL.

This clone appeared a few times. The CDR3 loop reads CASSVGQGSYGYTF. The CDR3 region has the DNA TGCGCCAGCAGCGTAGGACAGGGAAGCTATGGCTACACCTTC. The V gene is TRBV5-1, the J gene TRBJ1-2; 8 bases map to TRBD1. The CDR3 totals 14 residues. V dropped 4 bases and J dropped 4; count of bases not matched to a gene: 6. From germline, CDR1 is SGHRS and CDR2 YFSETQ.

The rearrangement joins TRBV11-2 to TRBJ2-7, with D maybe TRBD1 (5 bases). The V and J ends lost 2 bases and 6 bases respectively, with 14 bases between them. This CDR3 has 14 amino acids. Germline V gives CDR1 SGHAT, CDR2 FQNNGV. The DNA for the CDR3 is TGTGCCAGCAGCTTATTAGGGGCACTTGGCGAGCAGTACGTC. This translates into CASSLLGALGEQYV.

The J gene is TRBJ1-6, the V gene TRBV6-5; 7 bases are a match to TRBD1. Germline CDR1 and CDR2: MNHEY and SVGAGI. CDR3 length equals 15 residues. V gave up 5 bases and J gave up 3 bases; unmatched junction bases: 4. The CDR3: CASSPQGGYNSPLHF. CDR3 DNA sequence: TGTGCCAGCAGTCCCCAGGGGGGCTATAATTCACCCCTCCACTTT.